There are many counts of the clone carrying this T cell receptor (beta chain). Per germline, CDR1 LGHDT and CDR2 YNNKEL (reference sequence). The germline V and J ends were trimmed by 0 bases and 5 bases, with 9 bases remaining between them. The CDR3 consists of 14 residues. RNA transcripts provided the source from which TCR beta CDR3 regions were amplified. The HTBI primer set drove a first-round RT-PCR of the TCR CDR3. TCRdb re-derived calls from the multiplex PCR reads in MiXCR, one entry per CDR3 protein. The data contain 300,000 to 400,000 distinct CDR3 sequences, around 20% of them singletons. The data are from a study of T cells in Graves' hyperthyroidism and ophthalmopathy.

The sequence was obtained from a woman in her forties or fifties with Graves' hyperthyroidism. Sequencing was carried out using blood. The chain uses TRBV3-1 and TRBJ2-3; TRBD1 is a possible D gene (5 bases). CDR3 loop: CASSQDRVEDTQYF. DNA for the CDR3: TGTGCCAGCAGCCAAGACAGGGTGGAAGATACGCAGTATTTT.